The rows below give T cell receptor beta chains drawn from one sample of a study of blood T cell repertoires in COVID-19. TCRdb's table, derived via immunoSEQ multiplex PCR, lists solely in-frame clones and lacks some. The top ten hold roughly 4.5% of the sample, which has approximately 110,000 clones, roughly 85% seen once. Sequencing was performed on peripheral blood. All receptors come from a man in his forties or fifties with acute or convalescent COVID-19. CDR3s leave out the opening cysteine and the closing phenylalanine or tryptophan. Each record gives: J gene, V gene, CDR3 protein.

j_call: TRBJ2-1
v_call: TRBV7-9
cdr3_aa: ASHRDRGQRETYNEQF

j_call: TRBJ1-5
v_call: TRBV6-2/TRBV6-3
cdr3_aa: ASSPIQEWDQPQH

j_call: TRBJ2-2
v_call: TRBV24-1
cdr3_aa: AHEGGSYTGELF

j_call: TRBJ2-3
v_call: TRBV3-1/TRBV3-2
cdr3_aa: ASSQGPTSGGDTQY

j_call: TRBJ2-1
v_call: TRBV7-9
cdr3_aa: ASSLGGTVNEQF

j_call: TRBJ2-2
v_call: TRBV19
cdr3_aa: ARRQGPTGELF

j_call: TRBJ1-1
v_call: TRBV27
cdr3_aa: ASRIGDSFNTEAF

j_call: TRBJ1-1
v_call: TRBV5-1
cdr3_aa: ASSFRQNTEAF

j_call: TRBJ2-7
v_call: TRBV6-5
cdr3_aa: ASRTGQLSSYEQY

j_call: TRBJ2-5
v_call: TRBV7-9
cdr3_aa: ASSLRQGARQETQY

j_call: TRBJ2-3
v_call: TRBV5-4
cdr3_aa: ASSSGWGEGTDTQY